The present entry profiles one T cell receptor beta chain with its context. Its antigen is currently not known. The sample holds no much larger clone one base away, and base qualities are not on file. The germline V gene specifies SGHTA as CDR1 and FQGNSA as CDR2. From its cysteine to its phenylalanine, the CDR3 spans 14 amino acids. Solely the CDR3 DNA is kept, with 42 bases framed from the first base. V drops 5 bases and J drops 6 bases, leaving 16 bases in between. Collaborating institutions collected whole blood in K2EDTA tubes following their own protocols. For TCRbeta analysis, collaborators shipped samples in one of three forms: frozen whole blood, isolated PBMCs, or DNA extracted from either of those sample types. This record comes from a study of blood T cell repertoires in COVID-19 (dated by TCRdb to 2019 to 2021). Regarding the complete study: Samples from collaborators originated in the United States, Italy and Spain and spanned both the acute and convalescent phases of COVID-19. The material from the prospective study consisted of cDNA or gDNA derived from T cells, B-cell-depleted T cells, or PBMCs. Samples were obtained from the ongoing ImmuneRACE study (first 160 participants) and from some 1,300 subjects provided by 6 global collaborators. Where HLA class I and class II types were available, the types were taken from metadata supplied by the sample provider, not from assay-based typing. Deeply sampled blood TCRbeta repertoires from subjects exposed to, actively infected with, or recovered from COVID-19 were included in the dataset. The repertoires were released in a freely available public database intended as a resource for research on the immune response to SARS-CoV-2. Nearly every sample came with metadata listing a de-identified subject ID, COVID-19 status, age in years and sex.

Findings and caveats that apply to the study as a whole: The amount of clinical and demographic metadata varied by source and participant and was provided uncurated.

The immunoSEQ Assay, a bias-controlled multiplex PCR, was used to amplify TCRbeta CDR3 regions from genomic DNA. The authors' pipeline ran thus. The number of nucleated cells in each sample was estimated by amplification of reference gene primers within the assay. To quantify the absolute abundance of each unique TCRbeta CDR3 rearrangement, sequence reads were collapsed and filtered. For each sample, productive Simpson clonality was calculated by taking the square root of Simpson's diversity index across productive rearrangements. TCRdb obtained this table from immuneACCESS and retained in-frame rearrangements with V and J assigned. These tables miss some clones; where compared with another copy, unresolved V genes account for less than half of the shortfall, and the remainder is unexplained. From that table come the V and J calls and clone size; the DNA was used to work out D and trimming. The sample has about 200,000 clones on record, around 82% of them singletons. Of the sample, 9.5% to 15% falls within the top ten clones.

The sequence derives from a human donor in a cohort sampled during active COVID-19. Sequencing input: peripheral blood. The rearrangement joined TRBV7-2 to TRBJ1-2, with TRBD1 perhaps the D gene, on 6 matching bases. CDR3 reads: CASSTNPGANGYTF. The DNA sequence reads TGTGCCAGCAGCACAAACCCAGGGGCCAATGGCTACACCTTC.